The T cell receptor (beta chain) under discussion was sequenced for a study of cytomegalovirus exposure and HLA in healthy donors (dated by TCRdb to 2016 to 2017). Some background on the complete study: According to an earlier analysis of around 600 of the donors, about 190 million T cells yielded 117 million unique TCR beta sequences and about 300 Gb of sequence data. An early release that covered some 640 HLA-typed donors contained about 290 gigabases of sequencing data and 75 million to 100 million unique TCR sequences. Of the 350 to 450 genotyped donors, 75% to 85% were placed in the genetic ancestry cluster associated with self-reported Caucasian donors. The study was designed to test whether signatures of past pathogen exposure could be identified by cataloging public T cell receptors. The study used immunosequencing to profile the T cell repertoires of about 670 subjects and linked those repertoires to cytomegalovirus serostatus. Besides the first cohort of around 670 subjects, a separate validation cohort made up of 120 different subjects was used. High-throughput TCR immunosequencing, statistical association of individual TCRs with disease status, and machine learning were combined to predict cytomegalovirus infection status. In a later analysis, previously published TCR beta repertoires from 666 donors were re-analyzed and high-resolution HLA genotyping was added so that TCR occurrence patterns could be studied. Rather than using new phenotypic data, the later analysis identified candidate immune exposures from TCR beta sequences and from how often those sequences occurred across donors. In an earlier analysis of a few hundred of the donors, high-throughput TCR beta sequencing was used to judge whether each TCR beta V gene segment behaved as functional or pseudogenic. Donor age, sex, ethnicity and CMV serostatus were compiled together with the repertoire data. A later genetic analysis took genome-wide SNP genotypes for about three fifths of the 666 donors and used that subset as a discovery cohort. Every repertoire in the discovery cohort had been generated on one and the same sequencing platform. Both class I and class II loci were covered by HLA typing, at four-digit resolution. The number of typed donors differed by locus: about 620-640 for A, B, C, DRB1 and DQB1; approximately 530 for DQA1; about 600 for DPA1; and around 490 for DPB1. Because of strong linkage in the cohort, 5 or 6 DR-DQ haplotypes were treated as single units for association and clustering. On average, over 200,000 unique TCR beta nucleotide sequences were sequenced per donor among a few hundred genotyped donors of the cohort, with about 17% of those sequences being non-productive.

To prepare the library, the immunoSEQ multiplex PCR assay was applied. The multiplex PCR relied on a mix of 60 forward primers for TCR Vbeta segments and 13 reverse primers for TCR Jbeta segments. A multiplex PCR assay on genomic DNA amplified the CDR3 region of rearranged TCR beta genes. The Illumina HiSeq System was used to sequence the amplified TCR beta libraries as 87-base-pair reads. Concerning the study's data processing: Across the 666 repertoires, a later analysis counted roughly 84 million unique TCR beta chains, around 10 million of which were shared by at least two donors. To remove PCR and sequencing errors, raw reads were error-corrected and collapsed into unique sequences using a nearest-neighbor algorithm that merged closely related sequences. V, D and J gene segments were assigned by aligning CDR3 sequences to IMGT reference sequences. For a sequence to be retained, a match of at least six nucleotides was required to both a V gene segment and a J gene segment. A rearrangement was called productive if the CDR3 had no stop codons and remained in frame with V and J, and every other rearrangement was called non-productive. Following IMGT convention, CDR3 was defined as the stretch from the second conserved V-encoded cysteine to the conserved J-encoded phenylalanine. In an earlier analysis of 587 of the donors, sequences lacking an unambiguous match to a single V gene segment were excluded. In an earlier analysis of some 590 of the donors, a V segment was called functional when productive rearrangements were above 56.7%, and segregating when the standard deviation between donors exceeded 5%. A statistical classification framework was built for diagnosing cytomegalovirus status from the catalog of TCR beta chain sequences. In a later analysis, TCR nucleotide sequences were compared against IMGT/GENE-DB human TR gene sequences so that V and J genes could be assigned. In a later analysis, CDR3 sequences and most-parsimonious VDJ recombination scenarios were assigned using the TCRdist pipeline. A later analysis defined each TCR beta chain by its CDR3 amino acid sequence plus V-gene family, and excluded reads lacking a unique V-gene family. To address suspected cross-contamination and a sequencing artifact, a later analysis removed under 600 highly shared, low-generation-probability nucleotide sequences. In a later analysis, a clonal expansion index was calculated for each public chain from normalized within-repertoire ranks of inferred template counts. In a later analysis, generation probabilities were computed using a VDJ recombination model fitted to out-of-frame rearrangements, and the results were checked against IGoR. In a later analysis, hypergeometric tests were used to score TCR-TCR, TCR-HLA and TCR-CMV co-occurrence, with a repertoire-size bias correction applied to TCR pairs. In a later analysis, false discovery rates were estimated by permuting HLA or CMV assignments 20 times. In a later analysis, co-occurring TCRs were grouped with DBSCAN, and TCRdist sequence similarity was added when clustering was performed within HLA-allele-positive subsets. Repertoires with fewer than 30,000 or more than 120,000 public chains, plus five repertoires with anomalous nucleotide sharing, were excluded from co-occurrence clustering. The table was pulled from immuneACCESS by TCRdb, which kept in-frame rearrangements only. Such tables lose some clones; where checked, under half of the loss comes from unresolved V genes, and the rest has no known cause. V and J calls and clone size are as listed in that table; D and trimming were resolved from the DNA. The sample table shows 99,000 or so clones, and roughly 78% are seen once. Roughly 1.8% of the sample is in the top ten clones.

Counted from cysteine to phenylalanine, this CDR3 has 12 amino acids. CDR3 DNA only is kept here, 36 bases in frame from base 1. Per the germline V gene, MDHEN is the CDR1 and SYDVKM is the CDR2. Relative to germline, V is missing 6 bases and J is missing 7 bases, with 6 bases of the junction outside any gene match. The study at large found these results: Some IMGT-functional V segments, including TRBV6-2 and TRBV6-3, could not be distinguished by the 87-base-pair reads and were therefore excluded. The earlier analysis of some 560 of the donors excluded roughly 16 rarely observed V segments, including chromosome 9 orphons, because counts were too low. Specific HLA alleles were associated with roughly 17,000 TCR beta sequences at a false discovery rate of 0.05 in a later analysis. In this cohort, only TCR beta chains were sequenced, and detectable features were limited by the absence of alpha or paired-chain data. A further reported finding was that TCR beta sequences accurately predicted the HLA-A and HLA-B alleles for most subjects in the first cohort. A cluster of highly shared sequence variants was judged likely to be a technical artifact of the sequencing pipeline. In a later genetic analysis, fewer N-insertions in productive TCRs were reported among donors in an Asian-associated ancestry cluster than the roughly 640-donor mean. In a later analysis, the rate of TCR association differed among HLA loci, with DRB1 alleles having the most associated TCRs and HLA-C alleles having the fewest. Sequencing depth was assumed to be roughly uniform across donors in the presence/absence analyses, though that assumption may not hold. The authors suggested that the approach could potentially be extended to other disease states and immunological phenotypes. The study gave a list of around 170 TCR beta chains associated with cytomegalovirus. HLA typing was unavailable for some donors at each locus, so association tests used only the typed subset. In a later analysis, HLA-associated TCR beta chains were found to be more clonally expanded and to have lower generation probabilities than equally common non-associated chains. Most TCR sequences were seen in very few donors, while some public TCRs were found in many individuals. Immune exposure information for the cohort was limited to CMV serostatus. According to a later analysis, parvovirus B19, influenza, CMV and Epstein-Barr virus appeared linked to several top co-occurrence clusters. An earlier analysis of around 600 of the donors showed that most TCR beta V segments appeared in productive rearrangements either about 87% or about 30% of the time, which broadly matched IMGT annotations. The classifier was reported to diagnose cytomegalovirus status with high specificity and sensitivity in both the original and validation cohorts. According to a later analysis, most CMV-associated TCR beta chains appeared to be HLA-restricted, and the HLA associations seemed to be driven largely by CMV exposure. In vitro tests confirmed that a few of the cytomegalovirus-associated TCR beta chains recognize cytomegalovirus antigens. V-gene and J-gene trimming of TCR beta chains was associated with a missense DCLRE1C variant in a later genetic analysis, and the association was replicated in an independent cohort. When HLA alleles, especially DR and DQ, strongly co-occurred, TCR associations were difficult to assign to individual alleles. Linkage disequilibrium might explain the correlated functional status among segregating V segments, but an unknown experimental factor could not be ruled out.

The cohort comprised 670 or so healthy bone marrow donors. Cohort members were all nominally healthy when sampled, although unrecorded immune exposures were likely present. The donor was CMV seronegative and was included in the group of 352 seronegative cohort members. A peripheral blood sample was collected from each donor, and TCR beta sequencing was performed on peripheral blood mononuclear cells. The Qiagen DNeasy Blood Extraction Kit was used to extract genomic DNA from the blood cell samples. On this clone itself: The antigen it binds to is not known. Base qualities are missing; no much larger clone stands one base away.

This clonotype originated in a woman aged 40 to 49 in good health and CMV-seronegative. Sequenced sample: PBMCs. The chain is assembled from TRBV28 and TRBJ2-7; TRBD1 aligns with 7 central bases. The DNA sequence reads TGTGCCAGCAGGACAGGGCATAAAGAGCAGTACTTC. It specifies CASRTGHKEQYF.